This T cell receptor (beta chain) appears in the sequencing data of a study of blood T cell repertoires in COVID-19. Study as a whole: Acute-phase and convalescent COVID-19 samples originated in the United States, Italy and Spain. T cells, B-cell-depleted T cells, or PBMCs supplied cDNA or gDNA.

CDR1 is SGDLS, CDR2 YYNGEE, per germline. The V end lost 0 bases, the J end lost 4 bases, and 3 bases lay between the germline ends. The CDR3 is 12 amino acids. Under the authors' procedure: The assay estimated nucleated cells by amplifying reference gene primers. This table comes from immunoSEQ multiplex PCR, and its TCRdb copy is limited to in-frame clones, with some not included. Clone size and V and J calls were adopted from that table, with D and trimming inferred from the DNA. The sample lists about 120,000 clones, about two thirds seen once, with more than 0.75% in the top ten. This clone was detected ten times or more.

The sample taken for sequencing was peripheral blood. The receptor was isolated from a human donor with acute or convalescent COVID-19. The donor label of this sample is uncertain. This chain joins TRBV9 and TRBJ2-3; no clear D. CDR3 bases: TGTGCCAGCAGCGTAGCTGCAGATACGCAGTATTTT. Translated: CASSVAADTQYF.